Listed below are T cell receptor beta chains from one sample, sequenced in a study of blood T cell repertoires in COVID-19. Method: immunoSEQ multiplex PCR; TCRdb's copy keeps in-frame clones and lacks some. The sample contains about 220,000 clones, about 79% of which appear only once. The sequenced material came from peripheral blood. The receptors derive from a man between 40 and 49 years old who had recovered from COVID-19. Each CDR3 is given with its conserved first and last residue. A D gene is named only where the DNA matches it firmly. Not all rows give a size; the values are once, few, many and, for expanded clones, a class.

d_call,j_call,v_call,clone_size,cdr3_aa,cdr3_nt
TRBD2,TRBJ2-7,TRBV7-2,few,CASSPGTSGGAAVHEQYF,TGTGCCAGCAGCCCAGGGACTAGCGGGGGGGCCGCAGTCCACGAGCAGTACTTC
TRBD1,TRBJ1-6,TRBV7-2,.,CASSTQTGDNSPLHF,TGTGCCAGCAGCACCCAGACAGGGGATAATTCACCCCTCCACTTT
TRBD1,TRBJ1-1,TRBV5-1,.,CASSPGQGIGRRAEAFF,TGCGCCAGCAGCCCTGGACAGGGAATTGGTAGGAGGGCTGAAGCTTTCTTT
.,TRBJ1-2,TRBV5-6,.,CASSFSTANYGYTF,TGTGCCAGCAGCTTTTCTACAGCTAACTATGGCTACACCTTC
TRBD2,TRBJ2-3,TRBV6-6,.,CASSRFTGTSGGTDTQYF,TGTGCCAGCAGTAGATTTACCGGGACTAGCGGGGGCACAGATACGCAGTATTTT
TRBD2,TRBJ2-1,TRBV6-2/TRBV6-3,.,CASSPGTSGPFWGTEQFF,TGTGCCAGCAGCCCCGGGACTAGCGGACCATTTTGGGGTACTGAGCAGTTCTTC
TRBD1,TRBJ1-1,TRBV7-2,.,CASSLYPLGTGLLNTEAFF,TGTGCCAGCAGCTTATATCCCCTCGGGACAGGCCTCCTGAACACTGAAGCTTTCTTT
TRBD1,TRBJ2-7,TRBV5-5,.,CASSFTGTGVSEQYF,TGTGCCAGCAGCTTTACCGGGACAGGGGTGAGCGAGCAGTACTTC
.,TRBJ2-1,TRBV11-2,.,CASSDGAGWGEQFF,TGTGCCAGCAGCGATGGGGCAGGGTGGGGTGAGCAGTTCTTC
.,TRBJ1-2,TRBV29-1,.,CSVALPGNYGYTF,TGCAGCGTTGCCCTACCGGGAAACTATGGCTACACCTTC
TRBD2,TRBJ2-7,TRBV6-5,.,CASSSFAESGKYEQYF,TGTGCCAGCAGTTCCTTTGCGGAAAGCGGGAAGTACGAGCAGTACTTC
TRBD2,TRBJ2-2,TRBV27,.,CARAGSNTGELFF,TGTGCCCGAGCGGGGTCGAACACCGGGGAGCTGTTTTTT
.,TRBJ1-1,TRBV18,.,CASSRTAESEAFF,TGTGCCAGCTCACGAACAGCTGAATCTGAAGCTTTCTTT
.,TRBJ2-1,TRBV21-1,.,CASSNRSGRTNNEQFF,TGTGCCAGCAGCAACCGTAGCGGGAGGACTAACAATGAGCAGTTCTTC
TRBD2,TRBJ2-5,TRBV10-3,.,CAISESGPGLASGLRETQYF,TGTGCCATCAGTGAGTCTGGACCGGGACTAGCAAGCGGTCTCCGAGAGACCCAGTACTTC
TRBD2,TRBJ2-1,TRBV4-1,few,CASKTIAGVHNEQFF,TGCGCCAGCAAAACCATAGCGGGAGTGCACAATGAGCAGTTCTTC
.,TRBJ1-5,TRBV7-2,.,CASSLGSGGNQPQHF,TGTGCCAGCAGCCTCGGTAGCGGGGGTAATCAGCCCCAGCATTTT
.,TRBJ2-5,TRBV5-4,once,CASSLEEASQETQYF,TGTGCCAGCAGCTTGGAGGAGGCTAGCCAAGAGACCCAGTACTTC
.,TRBJ1-3,TRBV7-9,.,CASSIYRDTIYF,TGTGCCAGCAGCATATATCGGGACACCATATATTTT
.,TRBJ1-2,TRBV10-3,.,CAISSNGNYGYTF,TGTGCCATCAGTTCAAACGGGAACTATGGCTACACCTTC
.,TRBJ2-7,TRBV7-8,.,CASSFIRGSEQYF,TGTGCCAGCAGCTTTATTAGGGGGTCCGAGCAGTACTTC
TRBD1,TRBJ2-1,TRBV15,.,CATSSPRDREGNEQFF,TGTGCCACCAGCAGCCCCCGGGACAGGGAGGGGAATGAGCAGTTCTTC
.,TRBJ2-3,TRBV27,.,CASSSFRTDTQYF,TGTGCCAGCAGTTCTTTCCGCACAGATACGCAGTATTTT
.,TRBJ1-4,TRBV6-2/TRBV6-3,.,CASSYRSPGFGEKLFF,TGTGCCAGCAGTTATCGCTCCCCCGGGTTTGGTGAAAAACTGTTTTTT
TRBD1,TRBJ1-2,TRBV2,.,CASIGQGGYGYTF,TGTGCCAGCATCGGACAGGGGGGGTATGGCTACACCTTC
TRBD1,TRBJ1-2,TRBV2,once,CASKRTGGSYGYTF,TGTGCCAGCAAAAGGACAGGAGGGAGCTATGGCTACACCTTC
.,TRBJ2-1,TRBV10-3,.,CATGPRDEQFF,TGTGCCACTGGCCCCCGGGATGAGCAGTTCTTC
.,TRBJ1-2,TRBV5-4,.,CASSFKRGQDGYTF,TGTGCCAGCAGCTTTAAAAGGGGTCAAGATGGCTACACCTTC
TRBD1,TRBJ2-7,TRBV29-1,few,CSVQNGQAYEQYF,TGCAGCGTCCAAAACGGACAGGCCTACGAGCAGTACTTC
.,TRBJ2-3,TRBV7-9,.,CASSRIAGVADTQYF,TGTGCCAGCAGTCGGATCGCAGGGGTGGCAGATACGCAGTATTTT
.,TRBJ2-7,TRBV9,.,CASSGGGAPHEQYF,TGTGCCAGCAGCGGGGGGGGCGCTCCCCACGAGCAGTACTTC
TRBD1,TRBJ2-2,TRBV29-1,.,CSVVERTGTGELFF,TGCAGCGTTGTTGAACGGACAGGGACCGGGGAGCTGTTTTTT
TRBD2,TRBJ2-7,TRBV10-1,.,CASSVGLAGAYEQYF,TGCGCCAGCAGTGTGGGACTAGCGGGAGCTTACGAGCAGTACTTC
TRBD2,TRBJ2-7,TRBV7-8,.,CASSFRLAGAKQYF,TGTGCCAGCAGCTTTCGACTAGCGGGGGCGAAGCAGTACTTC
TRBD2,TRBJ2-1,TRBV7-6,.,CASSDGTSGRLRANEQFF,TGTGCCAGCAGCGATGGGACTAGCGGGAGGCTCAGGGCCAATGAGCAGTTCTTC
.,TRBJ1-2,TRBV29-1,.,CSVLAVRGNYGYTF,TGCAGCGTTCTGGCAGTAAGGGGCAACTATGGCTACACCTTC
TRBD1,TRBJ2-5,TRBV2,.,CASRGPGQGQETQYF,TGTGCCAGCAGGGGACCGGGACAGGGTCAAGAGACCCAGTACTTC
.,TRBJ1-5,TRBV6-2/TRBV6-3,.,CASSYSMTAHKDQPQHF,TGTGCCAGCAGTTACTCGATGACAGCCCACAAGGATCAGCCCCAGCATTTT
TRBD1,TRBJ2-7,TRBV5-4,.,CASNSGTGYEQYF,TGTGCCAGTAACTCCGGGACAGGGTACGAGCAGTACTTC
.,TRBJ1-2,TRBV6-1,.,CASSDGSVDYGYTF,TGTGCCAGCAGTGATGGCAGTGTGGACTATGGCTACACCTTC
TRBD1,TRBJ2-4,TRBV30,.,CAWSVQGAGDIQYF,TGTGCCTGGAGTGTACAGGGGGCCGGTGACATTCAGTACTTC
.,TRBJ2-5,TRBV30,once,CAWGPNPSEETQYF,TGTGCCTGGGGCCCCAATCCGTCGGAGGAGACCCAGTACTTC
.,TRBJ1-1,TRBV3-1/TRBV3-2,medium-sized,CASSHEAHTEAFF,TGTGCCAGCAGCCATGAGGCGCACACTGAAGCTTTCTTT
.,TRBJ1-1,TRBV5-1,.,CASSLVGVGTEAFF,TGCGCCAGCAGCTTGGTCGGGGTGGGCACTGAAGCTTTCTTT
TRBD1,TRBJ2-2,TRBV7-2,.,CASSYGQEAGELFF,TGTGCCAGCAGCTACGGACAGGAGGCCGGGGAGCTGTTTTTT